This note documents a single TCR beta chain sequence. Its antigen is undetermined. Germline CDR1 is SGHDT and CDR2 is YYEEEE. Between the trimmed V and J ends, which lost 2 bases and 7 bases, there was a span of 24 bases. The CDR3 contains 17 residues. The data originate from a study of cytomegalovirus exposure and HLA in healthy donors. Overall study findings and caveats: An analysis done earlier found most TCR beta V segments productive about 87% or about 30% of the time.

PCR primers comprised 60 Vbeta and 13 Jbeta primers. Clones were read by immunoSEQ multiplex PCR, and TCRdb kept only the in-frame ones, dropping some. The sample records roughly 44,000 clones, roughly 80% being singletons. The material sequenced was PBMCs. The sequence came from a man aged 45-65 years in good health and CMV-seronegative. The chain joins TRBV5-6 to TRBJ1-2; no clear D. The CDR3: CASSFGLGESSFGGYTF. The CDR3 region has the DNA TGTGCCAGCAGCTTCGGGCTGGGAGAGAGTTCCTTCGGTGGCTACACCTTC.